This T cell receptor (beta chain) was documented in a study of cytomegalovirus exposure and HLA in healthy donors. Overall study results and limits: The analysis excluded some indistinguishable V segments, including TRBV6-2 and TRBV6-3.

The PCR used 60 Vbeta and 13 Jbeta primers. TCRdb keeps only in-frame clones here, not all; method: immunoSEQ multiplex PCR. The sample holds about 140,000 clones; approximately 82% are singletons and the top ten take about 3.4%. The length of the CDR3 is 14 residues. Germline values: CDR1 SEHNR, CDR2 FQNEAQ (reference sequence). V trimming: 5 bases; J trimming: 6 bases; junction bases outside the gene matches: 6. In the case of this clone: The antigen remains unidentified.

The origin of this receptor is a man younger than 30 in good health and CMV-seropositive. What was sequenced was PBMCs. The V call is TRBV7-9, the J call TRBJ1-4; 7 bases map to TRBD1. Here the CDR3 reads CASSPDRVDEKLFF. The CDR3 DNA sequence: TGTGCCAGCAGCCCCGACAGGGTGGATGAAAAACTGTTTTTT.